Listed here are 24 T cell receptor beta chains from one sample, sequenced in a study of cytomegalovirus exposure and HLA in healthy donors. Amplification used 60 Vbeta primers and 13 Jbeta primers. TCRdb's copy holds only in-frame clones and misses some; the assay was immunoSEQ multiplex PCR. The sample lists around 58,000 clones, 60% to 85% occurring once. Sample: PBMCs. The receptor set was obtained from a male donor in good health and CMV-seropositive.

The chain employs TRBV5-6 and TRBJ1-1, with 7 bases identical to TRBD1. The CDR3 runs 13 residues. Germline CDR1 and CDR2: SGHDT and YYEEEE. J lost 9 bases, V lost 3 bases, and 8 bases had no gene match. DNA for the CDR3: TGTGCCAGCAGCTCCTCCGGGACAGAGAAAGCTTTCTTT. Translation gives CASSSSGTEKAFF.

This sequence joins TRBV6-6 and TRBJ2-7, with 11 bases that match TRBD1. This CDR3 comprises 14 residues. V shed 0 bases and J 6 bases; nucleotides not matched to a gene: 1. Germline V gives CDR1 MNHNY, CDR2 SVGAGI (reference sequence). The DNA for the CDR3 is TGTGCCAGCAGTTACTCCGGGACAGGGGGCGAGCAGTACTTC. This codes for CASSYSGTGGEQYF.

The rearrangement uses TRBV7-9 and TRBJ1-1, with D unresolved. The CDR3 is 14 amino acids. Looked up from germline, CDR1 is SEHNR and CDR2 is FQNEAQ (reference sequence). The V end lost 4 bases, the J end lost 1 base, and 10 bases lay between the germline ends. The DNA for the CDR3 is TGTGCCAGCAGCTCCTCGCGGGGGAACACTGAAGCTTTCTTT. Amino acids: CASSSSRGNTEAFF.

V and J are TRBV14 and TRBJ2-5; possibly TRBD1 for D (6 bases). The DNA end is more similar to TRBJ2-7, so the J call may be wrong. Germline CDR1 and CDR2: SGHDN and FVKESK. The length of the CDR3 is 16 residues. Written as DNA, the CDR3 is TGTGCCAGCAGCCAAGAGGGGCAGGGGTTAATCTACGAGCAGTACTTC. Encoded protein: CASSQEGQGLIYEQYF.

DNA of the CDR3: TGCGCCAGCAGCTGGGGACAGGGCCAATTTAGTTCACCCCTCCACTTT. This encodes CASSWGQGQFSSPLHF. The V call is TRBV5-1, the J call TRBJ1-6, with 9 bases that match TRBD1. Germline V gene data show CDR1 as SGHRS and CDR2 as YFSETQ. Trimming took 3 bases from V and 9 from J; bases not matched to a gene: 10. There are 16 residues in the CDR3.

The gene calls are TRBV2 and TRBJ2-7; tentative D call: TRBD2 (6 bases). Trimming shortened V by 6 bases and J by 2 bases, and 20 bases separated the two germline ends. The CDR3 loop spans 16 amino acids. The germline V gene has CDR1 SNHLY and CDR2 FYNNEI. CDR3 sequence reads: CASSATEGRRTYEQYF. The CDR3 DNA sequence: TGTGCCAGCAGCGCCACGGAGGGCAGAAGAACCTACGAGCAGTACTTC.

This chain joins TRBV7-9 and TRBJ2-7; D ambiguous. The CDR3 sequence is 11 residues long. Per germline, CDR1 SEHNR and CDR2 FQNEAQ (reference sequence). Trimming took off 5 bases at V and 3 bases at J, with 5 bases between the two ends. The CDR3 region is CASSGSYEQYF. The CDR3 DNA follows: TGTGCCAGCAGCGGTAGCTACGAGCAGTACTTC.

The chain combines TRBV7-3 with TRBJ2-7; TRBD2 might be the D (6 bases). Per the germline V gene, CDR1 is SGHTA and CDR2 is FQGTGA. Deletions cut 2 bases from V and 0 bases from J, with 11 bases between. The CDR3 covers 15 residues. CDR3 residues: CASSLEGGASYEQYF. CDR3 sequence (DNA): TGTGCCAGCAGCTTAGAAGGAGGGGCCTCCTACGAGCAGTACTTC.

The V call is TRBV4-2, the J call TRBJ2-5; a possible D gene is TRBD2 (7 bases). Germline CDR1 is LGHNA and CDR2 is YNFKEQ. This CDR3 is built from 16 residues. Between the trimmed V and J ends, which lost 1 base and 4 bases, there was a span of 16 bases. The CDR3 region is CASSQVGGGRVETQYF. CDR3 in DNA: TGTGCCAGCAGCCAAGTTGGGGGGGGGCGAGTAGAGACCCAGTACTTC.

The sample holds a few counts of this clone. This rearrangement joins TRBV14 to TRBJ2-2; TRBD1 aligns across 7 bases. Germline V gene data show CDR1 as SGHDN and CDR2 as FVKESK. Trimming took 5 bases from V and 3 from J; bases not matched to a gene: 3. There are 14 residues in the CDR3. The CDR3 here is CASSRGPDTGELFF. CDR3 nucleotides: TGTGCCAGCAGCAGGGGGCCCGACACCGGGGAGCTGTTTTTT.

The chain couples TRBV15 to TRBJ1-2, with a possible D match to TRBD1 (5 bases). V was clipped by 2 bases and J by 5 bases, with 9 bases between them. Germline lookup yields CDR1 LNHNV and CDR2 YYDKDF (reference sequence). The CDR3 is made up of 13 amino acids. CDR3 loop: CATSRPGLYGYTF. The DNA for the CDR3 is TGTGCCACCAGCAGACCGGGACTTTATGGCTACACCTTC.

This clone was seen once. This chain links TRBV4-3 with TRBJ1-2; perhaps TRBD1 as D (5 bases). V was clipped by 3 bases and J by 6 bases, with 17 bases between them. The CDR3 is 15 residues long. Germline CDR1 is LGHNA and CDR2 is YSLEER. CDR3 DNA: TGCGCCAGCAGCCAGTTGGCGGCAGGGATCGATGGCTACACCTTC. It translates to CASSQLAAGIDGYTF.

This rearrangement joins TRBV12-5 to TRBJ2-7; the D gene is possibly TRBD1 (6 bases). V shed 6 bases and J shed 2 bases, with 14 bases lying between them. This CDR3 is built from 14 residues. Germline CDR1 LGHNT, CDR2 FRNRAP. CDR3 sequence: CASGPHRVPYEQYF. The CDR3 coding sequence is TGTGCTAGTGGCCCCCACAGGGTCCCCTACGAGCAGTACTTC.

The J gene is TRBJ1-1, the V gene TRBV6-5, with D perhaps TRBD1 (6 bases). The germline V and J ends were trimmed by 2 bases and 7 bases, with 20 bases remaining between them. Germline V CDR1 and CDR2: MNHEY, SVGAGI. The CDR3 length is 16 residues. The CDR3 spells CASSYGVGGANYEAFF. The CDR3 DNA follows: TGTGCCAGCAGTTACGGAGTGGGGGGGGCCAACTATGAAGCTTTCTTT.

The chain combines TRBV10-2 with TRBJ1-4; maybe TRBD1 (5 bases). V lost 4 bases and J lost 6, with 9 bases in between. Germline lookup yields CDR1 WSHSY and CDR2 SAAADI. This CDR3 region has 13 residues. CDR3 sequence (DNA): TGCGCCAGCAGTGGGCAGGGCTATGAAAAACTGTTTTTT. Encoded protein: CASSGQGYEKLFF.

The rearrangement links TRBV2 to TRBJ2-2; possibly TRBD1 for D (6 bases). V shed 3 bases and J shed 7 bases, with 18 bases lying between them. This CDR3 region has 16 residues. Germline CDR1 SNHLY, CDR2 FYNNEI. The DNA of the CDR3 is TGTGCCAGCAGTGATCTGGGGGCGCATCAATTCGGGGAGCTGTTTTTT. Translated: CASSDLGAHQFGELFF.

The chain joins TRBV11-1 to TRBJ1-1; TRBD1 might be the D (5 bases). The CDR3 length is 12 residues. CDR1 and CDR2 from the germline V gene are SGHAT and FQDESV (reference sequence). Trimming removed 5 bases from V and 7 bases from J, with 11 bases in between. The CDR3 region is CASSRGAGEAFF. The CDR3 DNA follows: TGTGCCAGCAGCCGTGGGGCAGGTGAAGCTTTCTTT.

The chain recombines TRBV6-1 with TRBJ2-7; D perhaps matches TRBD2 (7 bases). This CDR3 comprises 16 residues. The V end lost 2 bases, the J end lost 5 bases, and 19 bases lay between the germline ends. In germline, CDR1 is MNHNS, CDR2 SASEGT. The CDR3 DNA is TGTGCCAGCAGTGAACCCACGGGGGGCGGTTTCGACGAGCAGTACTTC. This encodes CASSEPTGGGFDEQYF.

This chain links TRBV5-6 with TRBJ2-1, with no clear D. Per the germline V gene, CDR1 is SGHDT and CDR2 is YYEEEE. The CDR3 has 14 amino acids. The V gene lost 4 bases and the J gene lost 3 bases, with 11 bases spanning the gap. CDR3 residues: CASSLNRDYNEQFF. CDR3 bases: TGTGCCAGCAGCCTAAATCGAGACTACAATGAGCAGTTCTTC.

The gene calls are TRBV27 and TRBJ1-2; no clear D gene. V was cut by 4 bases and J by 2 bases, with 14 bases left in between. The CDR3 loop spans 15 amino acids. The germline CDR1 and CDR2 sequences are MNHEY and SMNVEV (reference sequence). The CDR3 DNA sequence: TGTGCCAGCAGTTCTCTCCGGGAGCAGAACTATGGCTACACCTTC. As protein: CASSSLREQNYGYTF.

V gene TRBV2 combines with J gene TRBJ1-2, with a tentative D call TRBD1 (6 bases). Germline assignment: CDR1 SNHLY and CDR2 FYNNEI. The V end was cut by 6 bases, the J end by 0 bases, with 11 bases between. There are 14 residues in the CDR3. The CDR3 DNA reads TGTGCCAGCAGCTTACAGGGACCTAACTATGGCTACACCTTC. Its protein is CASSLQGPNYGYTF.

The chain uses TRBV7-2 and TRBJ1-2; 10 bases fit TRBD1. With 4 bases clipped from V and 6 bases from J, the junction kept 8 bases outside the gene matches. CDR3 length: 15 residues. Per the germline V gene, CDR1 is SGHTA and CDR2 is FQGNSA. CDR3 sequence: CASSSMTGGQDGYTF. CDR3 nucleotide sequence: TGTGCCAGCAGCTCCATGACAGGGGGCCAGGATGGCTACACCTTC.

The chain joins TRBV4-3 to TRBJ2-7; 10 bases align to TRBD1. V lost 2 bases, J lost 3 bases, and 4 bases stayed unmatched. Germline assignment: CDR1 LGHNA and CDR2 YSLEER. The CDR3 runs to 15 residues. CDR3 nucleotide sequence: TGCGCCAGCAGCCAATCCGGGACAGGGGACTACGAGCAGTACTTC. Residues: CASSQSGTGDYEQYF.

The V and J genes are TRBV6-5 and TRBJ1-1, with 7 bases matching TRBD1. Trimming removed 2 bases from V and 4 bases from J; junction bases left unmatched: 4. CDR1 is MNHEY, CDR2 SVGAGI, per germline. This CDR3 contains 14 residues. Here the CDR3 reads CASSYQGVGTEAFF. The CDR3 DNA reads as TGTGCCAGCAGTTACCAGGGGGTCGGCACTGAAGCTTTCTTT.